The 8 T cell receptor beta chains reported below all come from one sample, sequenced in a study of beta chain features in type 1 diabetes. No cognate antigen is known for these TCRs. cDNA synthesis used the whole RNA isolate, giving expressed TCRB sequences. TCRdb's table, derived via immunoSEQ multiplex PCR, lists solely in-frame clones and lacks some. The sample holds 150,000 to 170,000 clones, approximately 10% seen once. Study outcomes and limitations: People with Type 1 diabetes carried modestly yet significantly shorter TCRB CDR3s in all four CD4+ subsets.

Sequencing input: central memory CD4+ T cells from blood. The receptors originated from a man between 25 and 39 years old with type 1 diabetes.

V usage is TRBV7-9 and J usage is TRBJ1-1, with 9 positions matching TRBD1. Unmatched junction bases numbered 5, after V lost 5 bases and J lost 10 bases. CDR3 size: 12 residues. Per the germline V gene, CDR1 is SEHNR and CDR2 is FQNEAQ (reference sequence). CDR3 loop: CASSPGDRVAFF. The CDR3 nucleotides are TGTGCCAGCAGCCCGGGGGACAGGGTAGCTTTCTTT.

This clone has only a few counts. The J gene is TRBJ1-1, the V gene TRBV7-9, with 7 bases matching TRBD1. The CDR3 loop spans 13 amino acids. The V gene end was trimmed by 5 bases and the J gene end by 3 bases; junction bases not matched to a gene: 3. The germline V gene has CDR1 SEHNR and CDR2 FQNEAQ (reference sequence). The CDR3 sequence is CASSRDSYTEAFF. The CDR3 DNA sequence: TGTGCCAGCAGCCGGGACAGTTACACTGAAGCTTTCTTT.

This clone was recorded a few times. The chain recombines TRBV7-3 with TRBJ2-3; 7 bases line up with TRBD1. The germline gives CDR1 SGHTA, CDR2 FQGTGA. This CDR3 is 17 amino acids long. V shed 0 bases and J 1 base; nucleotides not matched to a gene: 7. CDR3 nucleotides: TGTGCCAGCAGCTTAACGGGGGCAGGGGGTGGCACAGATACGCAGTATTTT. This translates into CASSLTGAGGGTDTQYF.

The CDR3 sequence: CATSMDRGRETQYF. Written as DNA, the CDR3 is TGTGCCACCAGCATGGACAGGGGGCGGGAGACCCAGTACTTC. V usage is TRBV15 and J usage is TRBJ2-5, with 11 bases lining up with TRBD1. The CDR3 length is 14 residues. Germline V gives CDR1 LNHNV, CDR2 YYDKDF (reference sequence). Unmatched junction bases numbered 3, after V lost 4 bases and J lost 5 bases. Variable domain in full (rest from reference TRBV15 and TRBJ2-5): DAMVIQNPRYQVTQFGKPVTLSCSQTLNHNVMYWYQQKSSQAPKLLFHYYDKDFNNEADTPDNFQSRRPNTSFCFLDIRSPGLGDTAMYLCATSMDRGRETQYFGPGTRLLVL.

The V gene is TRBV2, the J gene TRBJ1-5; D gene uncertain. V was shortened by 5 bases and J by 5 bases, with 16 bases between the two germline ends. The CDR3 has 15 amino acids. CDR1 and CDR2 (germline): SNHLY, FYNNEI. CDR3 amino acids: CASSRAGGEDQPQHF. The CDR3 DNA follows: TGTGCCAGCAGTCGGGCCGGTGGGGAGGATCAGCCCCAGCATTTT.

Only a few counts were recorded for this clone. The V call is TRBV7-3, the J call TRBJ2-1; weak D call: TRBD1 (6 bases). Germline-derived CDR1 and CDR2 are SGHTA and FQGTGA. Between the trimmed V and J ends, which lost 5 bases and 6 bases, there was a span of 17 bases. CDR3 length: 15 residues. The CDR3 here is CASSTGLFDSNEQFF. In DNA, the CDR3 is TGTGCCAGCAGCACAGGGTTATTCGACTCCAATGAGCAGTTCTTC. Supplemented by reference TRBV7-3 and TRBJ2-1, the full variable domain reads GAGVSQTPSNKVTEKGKYVELRCDPISGHTALYWYRQSLGQGPEFLIYFQGTGAADDSGLPNDRFFAVRPEGSVSTLKIQRTERGDSAVYLCASSTGLFDSNEQFFGPGTRLTVL.

This clone turned up a few times. The chain uses TRBV5-6 and TRBJ1-1; D is undetermined. Trimming removed 4 bases from V and 3 bases from J, with 4 bases in between. The CDR3 is 11 residues long. Germline V gene sequence: CDR1 SGHDT, CDR2 YYEEEE. CDR3 in DNA: TGTGCCAGCAGCCTTGACACTGAAGCTTTCTTT. Amino acid sequence: CASSLDTEAFF.

The table lists this clone with a few counts. The chain joins TRBV4-3 to TRBJ2-1; TRBD1 agrees at 8 bases. The CDR3 spans 14 residues. Germline V CDR1 and CDR2: LGHNA, YSLEER. The trim removed 6 bases at V and 9 bases at J, leaving 10 bases unmatched. CDR3 sequence (DNA): TGCGCCAGCAGGCAAAACTCAGGGGGCATTGAGCAGTTCTTC. Protein product: CASRQNSGGIEQFF.